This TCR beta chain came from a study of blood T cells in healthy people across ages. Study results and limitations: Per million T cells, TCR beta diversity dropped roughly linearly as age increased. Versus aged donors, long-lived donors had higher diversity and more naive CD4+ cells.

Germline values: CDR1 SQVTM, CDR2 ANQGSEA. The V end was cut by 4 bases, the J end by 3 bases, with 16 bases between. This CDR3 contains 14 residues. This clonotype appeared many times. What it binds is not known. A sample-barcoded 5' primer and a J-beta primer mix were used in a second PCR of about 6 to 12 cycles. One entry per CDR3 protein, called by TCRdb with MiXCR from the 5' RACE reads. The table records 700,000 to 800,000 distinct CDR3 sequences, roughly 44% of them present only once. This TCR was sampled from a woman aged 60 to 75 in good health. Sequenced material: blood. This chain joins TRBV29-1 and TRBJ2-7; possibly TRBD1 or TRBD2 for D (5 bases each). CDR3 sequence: CSVGAGAGSYEQYF. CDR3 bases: TGCAGCGTTGGGGCCGGGGCGGGCAGCTACGAGCAGTACTTC.